The clone carrying this TCR beta chain was picked up a small number of times. This specimen comes from a study of preoperative IRX-2 immunotherapy in early breast cancer. V trimming: 4 bases; J trimming: 3 bases; junction bases outside the gene matches: 3. The CDR3 sequence is 14 residues long. CDR1 is SQVTM and CDR2 is ANQGSEA in the germline V gene. Treatment defined: preoperative locoregional IRX-2 cytokine immunotherapy. Patients received preoperative, locoregional IRX-2 cytokine immunotherapy in a phase Ib study. The repertoire was sequenced with immunoSEQ multiplex PCR; TCRdb's copy has only in-frame clones and lacks some. The sample comprises roughly 27,000 clones, roughly 74% of which are singletons, and less than 2.5% rests with the top ten.

V usage is TRBV29-1 and J usage is TRBJ2-3; TRBD2 agrees at 11 bases. The sequences come from lymph node tissue, collected before IRX-2 immunotherapy. This TCR was sampled from a human donor with breast cancer. The CDR3 region is CSVVASGGTDTQYF. The CDR3 region has the DNA TGCAGCGTTGTCGCTAGCGGGGGGACAGATACGCAGTATTTT.